This T cell receptor beta chain was captured in a study of regulatory T cells in long-lasting Graves disease. The authors built TCR beta libraries using iRepertoire HTBI primers and Arm-PCR of CDR3 regions. TCRdb used MiXCR to reprocess the multiplex PCR reads, holding one entry per CDR3 protein. The sample contains approximately 350,000 distinct CDR3 sequences, about 23% of which appear only once. Indicated time point: persistent/refractory GD, antithyroid drugs over 5 years with positive TRAb. Isolated PBMC RNA provided the starting material for the TCR library. The sample in question was peripheral blood mononuclear cells (PBMCs), obtained when the disease was refractory, from a patient treated with antithyroid drugs. This receptor was obtained from a woman in her thirties or forties with Graves disease.

The CDR3 loop is CASSPRDLGSYEQYF. CDR3 nucleotide sequence: TGTGCCAGCAGCCCAAGGGACTTGGGCTCCTACGAGCAGTACTTC. V and J are TRBV7-8 and TRBJ2-7; TRBD2 might be the D (6 bases). Trimming stripped 5 bases from V and 0 bases from J, with 14 bases between. Germline CDR1 reads SGHVS; CDR2 reads FQNEAQ. The CDR3 runs 15 residues.